Each of the 18 T cell receptor beta chains below was sequenced from the same sample in a study of CD8 T cells in Susac syndrome (dated 2019 in TCRdb). Receptor amplification or capture employed the immunoSEQ multiplex PCR assay. RNA was extracted using the RNeasy kit, and roughly 0.5 to 1 microgram was reverse transcribed with random hexamers. The public sequencing data were trimmed at Q25 with fastp and processed into clonotypes with MiXCR by TCRdb, which kept only in-frame beta chains. One record per CDR3 amino acid sequence lists the most common genes and DNA. The sample table records under 350,000 distinct CDR3 sequences; 92% of these occur just once. Clones ranked in the top ten supply 0.065% of the sample. Source material: CD4+ T cells from PBMCs. These receptors were obtained from a human donor with multiple sclerosis.

The chain employs TRBV6-2 or TRBV6-3 and TRBJ2-7, with TRBD2 identical over 12 bases. The CDR3 is made up of 17 amino acids. Germline V gene sequence: CDR1 MNHEY, CDR2 SVGEGT. V gave up 7 bases and J gave up 7 bases; unmatched junction bases: 17. For the CDR3, the DNA is TGTGCCAGCATAGCCGAACGACTAGCGGGGGACCGTGGGGAGCAGTACTTC. The encoded protein is CASIAERLAGDRGEQYF.

V usage is TRBV4-3 and J usage is TRBJ2-7; 13 bases fit TRBD2. With V trimmed by 2 bases and J by 2 bases, 3 bases remained unmatched. Germline V CDR1 and CDR2: LGHNA, YSLEER. This CDR3 spans 16 amino acids. The CDR3 DNA follows: TGCGCCAGCAGCCAACCCGGGACTAGCGGGGCCTACGAGCAGTACTTC. Translating gives CASSQPGTSGAYEQYF.

V usage is TRBV6-2 or TRBV6-3 and J usage is TRBJ2-3; D remains unclear. This CDR3 comprises 12 residues. Germline values: CDR1 MNHEY, CDR2 SVGEGT. Trimming left V 7 bases short and J 3 bases short, with 8 bases between. The CDR3 DNA follows: TGTGCCAGCAAGACCCTGACAGATACGCAGTATTTT. This sequence encodes CASKTLTDTQYF.

This chain links TRBV6-1 with TRBJ2-7; 12 bases match TRBD2. CDR1 is MNHNS and CDR2 is SASEGT in the germline V gene. With V trimmed by 6 bases and J by 3 bases, 18 bases remained unmatched. The CDR3 is 19 amino acids. CDR3 sequence (DNA): TGTGCCAGCAGGATGGAATCGTGGCTAGCGGGGGGGAGAGGCTACGAGCAGTACTTC. As protein: CASRMESWLAGGRGYEQYF.

The rearrangement uses TRBV20-1 and TRBJ1-4; the D gene is possibly TRBD1 (5 bases). This CDR3 has 16 amino acids. CDR1 and CDR2 from the germline V gene are DFQATT and SNEGSKA (reference sequence). Between the trimmed V and J ends, which lost 3 bases and 2 bases, there was a span of 16 bases. CDR3 residues: CSARDTSVGTNEKLFF. Written as DNA, the CDR3 is TGCAGTGCTAGGGACACCTCTGTCGGGACTAATGAAAAACTGTTTTTT.

This chain connects TRBV5-4 to TRBJ1-4; no definite D call. Trimming took off 0 bases at V and 7 bases at J, with 10 bases between the two ends. Germline CDR1 and CDR2: SGHNT and YYREEE (reference sequence). This CDR3 is 14 amino acids long. CDR3 amino acids: CASSLGPISEKLFF. CDR3 bases: TGTGCCAGCAGCTTGGGGCCGATTAGTGAAAAACTGTTTTTT.

The genes are TRBV5-6 and TRBJ2-3; 12 bases map to TRBD2. This CDR3 contains 15 residues. Germline CDR1 is SGHDT and CDR2 is YYEEEE. J was trimmed by 7 bases and V by 6 bases; bases with no gene match: 9. The CDR3 protein is CASTLGGLAGYTQYF. For the CDR3, the DNA is TGTGCCAGCACCCTGGGGGGACTAGCGGGCTATACGCAGTATTTT.

The V gene is TRBV7-9, the J gene TRBJ1-2, with D uncertain. V lost 6 bases to trimming and J lost 3 bases, with 8 bases between them. Germline-derived CDR1 and CDR2 are SEHNR and FQNEAQ (reference sequence). This CDR3 region has 12 residues. CDR3 nucleotide sequence: TGTGCCAGCAGTTGGGGTGACTATGGCTACACCTTC. Its protein is CASSWGDYGYTF.

This chain joins TRBV7-2 and TRBJ1-3; a weak D match, TRBD1 (5 bases). V lost 6 bases to trimming and J lost 0 bases, with 12 bases between them. The CDR3 totals 15 residues. Germline CDR1 reads SGHTA; CDR2 reads FQGNSA. The chain's CDR3 is CASRLAGDSGNTIYF. In nucleotides, the CDR3 is TGTGCCAGCAGACTAGCGGGGGACTCTGGAAACACCATATATTTT.

The chain has TRBV12-3 or TRBV12-4 and TRBJ1-5; D is uncertain. The germline V and J ends were trimmed by 5 bases and 0 bases, with 5 bases remaining between them. This CDR3 comprises 13 residues. CDR3 sequence reads: CASSDISNQPQHF. CDR3 nucleotides: TGTGCCAGCAGTGACATTAGCAATCAGCCCCAGCATTTT.

V gene TRBV28 combines with J gene TRBJ2-1, with TRBD2 matching over 7 bases. The CDR3 has 15 residues. Trimming took 3 bases from V and 9 from J; bases not matched to a gene: 11. Germline CDR1 reads MDHEN; CDR2 reads SYDVKM. The CDR3 protein is CASSFRTSTVGEQFF. DNA for the CDR3: TGTGCCAGCAGTTTTCGGACTAGTACTGTGGGTGAGCAGTTCTTC.

V is TRBV6-5 and J is TRBJ1-1; tentatively, D is TRBD1 (5 bases). Deletions cut 2 bases from V and 4 bases from J, with 14 bases between. This CDR3 has 15 amino acids. The germline V gene encodes CDR1 MNHEY and CDR2 SVGAGI. CDR3 sequence (DNA): TGTGCCAGCAGTTACGGAGTCGGCAGGGTCACTGAAGCTTTCTTT. The encoded protein is CASSYGVGRVTEAFF.

The chain employs TRBV5-1 and TRBJ2-2; possibly TRBD1 for D (5 bases). The germline V gene has CDR1 SGHRS and CDR2 YFSETQ. Trimming shortened V by 7 bases and J by 0 bases, and 16 bases separated the two germline ends. This CDR3 comprises 16 residues. The CDR3 loop reads CASGIGALANTGELFF. In DNA, the CDR3 is TGCGCCAGCGGGATAGGGGCACTTGCGAACACCGGGGAGCTGTTTTTT.

V gene TRBV20-1 combines with J gene TRBJ1-1, with a weak D call TRBD1 (5 bases). This CDR3 contains 12 residues. Per the germline V gene, CDR1 is DFQATT and CDR2 is SNEGSKA (reference sequence). Trimming shortened V by 6 bases and J by 1 base, and 9 bases separated the two germline ends. The CDR3 DNA sequence: TGCAGTGCCCAGGGCGGGAACACTGAAGCTTTCTTT. It translates to CSAQGGNTEAFF.

The V gene is TRBV7-8, the J gene TRBJ2-7, with D unclear. This CDR3 is 13 amino acids long. CDR1 and CDR2 (germline): SGHVS, FQNEAQ. Trimming took off 0 bases at V and 3 bases at J, with 6 bases between the two ends. CDR3 in amino acids: CASSLAPHYEQYF. In DNA, the CDR3 is TGTGCCAGCAGCTTAGCCCCACACTACGAGCAGTACTTC. The variable domain in full, with the rest retrieved from reference TRBV7-8 and TRBJ2-7, is GAGVSQSPRYKVAKRGQDVALRCDPISGHVSLFWYQQALGQGPEFLTYFQNEAQLDKSGLPSDRFFAERPEGSVSTLKIQRTQQEDSAVYLCASSLAPHYEQYFGPGTRLTVT.

The chain carries TRBV10-3 and TRBJ2-2; 8 nucleotides align to TRBD1. J lost 6 bases, V lost 9 bases, and 9 bases had no gene match. The CDR3 covers 14 residues. In germline, CDR1 is ENHRY, CDR2 SYGVKD. The DNA for the CDR3 is TGTGCCATGTCAGGGGGCGGAGGGGCCGGGGAGCTGTTTTTT. Translating it yields CAMSGGGGAGELFF.

The chain joins TRBV6-6 to TRBJ1-6, with D perhaps TRBD1 (5 bases). CDR1 and CDR2 (germline): MNHNY, SVGAGI (reference sequence). With 0 bases removed from V and 8 bases from J, the gap between germline ends came to 8 bases. CDR3 size: 14 residues. The CDR3 DNA reads TGTGCCAGCAGTTACTCCGGAGGGGATTCACCCCTCCACTTT. This codes for CASSYSGGDSPLHF.

The chain uses TRBV14 and TRBJ2-3, with D perhaps assigned TRBD1 or TRBD2 (5 bases each). The V and J ends lost 1 base and 4 bases respectively, with 12 bases between them. CDR3 length: 15 amino acids. The germline CDR1 and CDR2 sequences are SGHDN and FVKESK. CDR3 loop: CASSQVRGVADTQYF. DNA for the CDR3: TGTGCCAGCAGCCAAGTACGAGGGGTAGCAGATACGCAGTATTTT.